This T cell receptor beta chain emerged from a study of early stage breast cancer tumors. Study-wide context: About eight ER+/PR+/HER2- tumors were invasive ductal; four were invasive lobular.

TCRdb's copy holds only in-frame clones and misses some; the assay was immunoSEQ multiplex PCR. The repertoire has tens of thousands of clones, about 89% of them found once; the top ten carry about 5%. The source material was blood. The clonotype comes from a person aged 65-85 years with breast cancer.

The CDR3 sequence: CASSAGGGAFF. The CDR3 DNA follows: TGTGCCAGCAGCGCCGGGGGGGGAGCTTTCTTT. This chain uses TRBV7-2 with TRBJ1-1; perhaps TRBD1 as D (5 bases). Trimming left V 5 bases short and J 10 bases short, with 11 bases between. Germline V gene data show CDR1 as SGHTA and CDR2 as FQGNSA. The CDR3 contains 11 residues.